Reported below is one T cell receptor (beta chain). This clonotype was counted a single time. Its antigen target is currently unknown. The record has no base qualities; no much larger clone is one base away. One read alone is a weak basis. The sample is drawn from a study of T cells in Graves' hyperthyroidism and ophthalmopathy (dated by TCRdb to between 2019 and 2020). The study in broad terms: Peripheral blood was collected at initial diagnosis, before any treatment. The study also compared thyroid tissue and blood T-cell repertoires from several Graves' hyperthyroidism patients. According to the paper, TCR Vbeta CDR3 sequencing was carried out on 135 peripheral blood samples, which came from over 40 ophthalmopathy, 75 to 80 hyperthyroidism and approximately 17 progressor patients. For training and testing, the approximately 97 patients in the discovery cohort were randomly divided in a 7:3 ratio. Following sampling, methimazole starting at 30 mg daily was given to hyperthyroidism patients, and high-dose intravenous methylprednisolone was given to ophthalmopathy patients. TCR V-J signatures able to tell the groups apart were searched for in a discovery cohort of about a hundred patients, of whom under 45 had Graves' ophthalmopathy and 55 to 60 had stable Graves' hyperthyroidism. Whether ophthalmopathy could be predicted prospectively was tested in an independent validation cohort made up of under 20 hyperthyroidism patients plus 17 patients who later progressed to ophthalmopathy. What the authors observed across the whole study: During validation, the model predicted progression to ophthalmopathy a median of approximately 7 months ahead of onset, with roughly 65% sensitivity and 72% to 80% specificity. No statistical method was used to set the sample size in advance, and investigators knew the group allocation. In cross-validation, a model built on a 13 V-J signature told ophthalmopathy apart from stable hyperthyroidism with less than 90% sensitivity and around 83% specificity, and in testing the same model reached 80%/75%. Most expanded thyroid clonotypes (frequency above 0.001) were also detected in blood, suggesting blood repertoires may reflect thyroid immune responses.

CDR1 LNHDA and CDR2 SQIVND are derived from the germline V gene (reference sequence). From its cysteine to its phenylalanine, the CDR3 spans 16 amino acids. The only DNA kept is the CDR3, 48 bases in frame from the first base. The junction shows trimming of 7 bases on V and 3 bases on J, plus 18 bases between the germline ends. The hyperthyroidism patients were between 18 and 65 years old and newly diagnosed, with a disease duration of less than 2 months. The study excluded patients with uncontrolled infections, other autoimmune diseases, pregnancy or lactation. Clinical symptoms, serum thyroxine and TRAb, thyroid ultrasound, and orbital computed tomography formed the basis for the diagnoses. For progressor patients, blood was drawn at the first diagnosis of hyperthyroidism, before any ophthalmopathy symptoms had appeared. PBMCs were separated from roughly 10 ml of fresh peripheral blood using Ficoll-Paque density gradient centrifugation. Progressor patients were first diagnosed with Graves' hyperthyroidism and then developed ophthalmopathy during follow-up. Total RNA was extracted with Trizol reagent, and quality was checked on an Agilent 2100 Bioanalyzer.

TCR beta CDR3 regions were amplified from RNA transcripts. The first round of RT-PCR for the TCR CDR3 was performed with the HTBI primer set and the Qiagen OneStep RT-PCR kit. Libraries were constructed in a second round of multiplex PCR, after which size selection and purification were performed. The libraries were sequenced on an Illumina HiSeq2000 using paired-end 100 bp reads. Processing in the source paper ran as follows. SOAPnuke was used to process the raw data, throwing out any read that contained adapters or uncalled bases, had a mean Phred below 15, or lacked an exact constant-primer or identifier match. COPE v1.2.5 was used to merge the high-quality paired reads, and each unique nucleotide sequence was defined as a clonotype. Clonotypes were aligned to IMGT TRBV, TRBD and TRBJ reference segments using MiTCR v1.1. The analysis was restricted to V-J combinations with a frequency above 0.0001, which together covered 98% to 99.2% of the repertoires. The TCS score was defined as F50 (clonal expansion) divided by E x V (chaos), with BLOSUM62-based TCRdist calculated between CDR3 peptides within each V-J. Welch's t-statistics and random forest reduced 500 to 650 V-J features to 13, which were used in a naive Bayes classifier (R e1071). Using fastp trimming at Q25 and MiXCR clonotype assembly, TCRdb reanalyzed the public sequencing data and kept in-frame beta chains. Rows with a matching CDR3 protein are joined into one entry that keeps the most common DNA and genes. The V and J calls were determined by TCRdb, not by the authors. In all, the sample holds approximately 720,000 distinct CDR3 sequences, and 18% of those were seen once. The ten largest clones capture over 15% of the sample.

The sample taken for sequencing was blood. This chain joins TRBV19 to TRBJ2-2; the D gene identity is not certain. The receptor comes from a woman between 45 and 60 years old with Graves' hyperthyroidism that later progressed to Graves' ophthalmopathy. The DNA sequence follows: TGTGCCAGTACCCCCCCGCTTCAGACTTACACCGGGGAGCTGTTTTTT. It translates as CASTPPLQTYTGELFF.